This T cell receptor beta chain is from a study of cytomegalovirus exposure and HLA in healthy donors. With 5 bases clipped from V and 2 bases from J, the junction kept 9 bases outside the gene matches. CDR3 length equals 15 residues. Germline V gene sequence: CDR1 SGHTA, CDR2 FQGNSA. The PCR contained 60 Vbeta and 13 Jbeta primers. Generated by immunoSEQ multiplex PCR, the TCRdb table keeps only in-frame clones and is missing some. This table lists tens of thousands of clones. Sequencing was done on a sample of PBMCs. This TCR was recovered from a man in his forties or fifties in good health and CMV-seronegative. The J gene is TRBJ2-7, the V gene TRBV7-2; TRBD1 matches at 7 bases. CDR3 nucleotide sequence: TGTGCCAGCAGCCTCCACGGGACAGCTACCTACGAGCAGTACTTC. Translating gives CASSLHGTATYEQYF.